These 6 T cell receptor beta chains were sequenced from one sample in a study of cytomegalovirus exposure and HLA in healthy donors. Primers: 60 Vbeta forward and 13 Jbeta reverse. Here immunoSEQ multiplex PCR was the method, and the copy in TCRdb shows in-frame clones only, minus some. There are 82,000 or so clones in the sample; roughly a tenth occur only once, and around 24% lies in the top ten. What was sequenced was PBMCs. The source is a man aged 60 to 69 in good health and CMV-seropositive.

The table lists this clone with a few counts. This CDR3 is missing its conserved last phenylalanine or tryptophan, likely due to a read error. The chain links TRBV5-1 to TRBJ1-1; 9 nucleotides agree with TRBD1. The germline V gene encodes CDR1 SGHRS and CDR2 YFSETQ. The CDR3 length is 16 residues. The CDR3 loop reads CASSFRQGEMNTEAFV. As DNA, the CDR3 is TGCGCAAGCAGCTTCCGACAGGGGGAAATGAACACTGAAGCTTTCGTT.

The CDR3 loop reads CASSLIQTSYEQYF. The DNA for the CDR3 is TGTGCCAGCAGCTTAATACAGACTAGCTACGAGCAGTACTTC. The chain is built from TRBV5-6 and TRBJ2-7; weak D call: TRBD2 (6 bases). V shed 2 bases and J shed 3 bases, with 12 bases lying between them. The CDR3 runs 14 residues. Germline V gives CDR1 SGHDT, CDR2 YYEEEE.

CDR3 nucleotides: TGTGCCAGTCCCGGGGGCAGGCCCAGGGGGAGGAACACTGAAGCTTTCTTT. It codes for CASPGGRPRGRNTEAFF. The chain couples TRBV27 to TRBJ1-1; 7 bases are a match to TRBD1. The germline gives CDR1 MNHEY, CDR2 SMNVEV (reference sequence). The J segment lost 1 base and the V segment lost 9 bases, leaving 17 bases of the junction unmatched. The length of the CDR3 is 17 residues.

Only a few counts were recorded for this clone. The chain employs TRBV6-1 and TRBJ1-5; no clear D. Germline CDR1 is MNHNS and CDR2 is SASEGT. V was shortened by 1 base and J by 6 bases, with 13 bases between the two germline ends. This CDR3 region has 15 residues. CDR3 loop: CASSEVGPPRQPQHF. The DNA for the CDR3 is TGTGCCAGCAGTGAAGTGGGCCCCCCGCGTCAGCCCCAGCATTTT.

This clone was picked up a small number of times. The rearrangement links TRBV5-4 to TRBJ2-7; 7 bases are shared with TRBD1. Germline assignment: CDR1 SGHNT and CDR2 YYREEE (reference sequence). The CDR3 sequence is 14 residues long. Losses at the gene ends were 5 bases for V and 2 bases for J; bases not matched to a gene: 7. This CDR3 reads CASRSGTVAYEQYV. The CDR3, as DNA: TGTGCCAGCAGATCCGGGACAGTCGCCTACGAGCAGTACGTC.

This chain connects TRBV28 to TRBJ2-7; 9 nucleotides align to TRBD1. J gave up 8 bases and V 3 bases, and 8 bases lay outside the gene matches. CDR3 size: 14 residues. Germline-derived CDR1 and CDR2 are MDHEN and SYDVKM. Written as DNA, the CDR3 is TGTGCCAGCAGTTTGGTACAGGGGGCGCGGAAGCAGTACTTC. Amino acids: CASSLVQGARKQYF.